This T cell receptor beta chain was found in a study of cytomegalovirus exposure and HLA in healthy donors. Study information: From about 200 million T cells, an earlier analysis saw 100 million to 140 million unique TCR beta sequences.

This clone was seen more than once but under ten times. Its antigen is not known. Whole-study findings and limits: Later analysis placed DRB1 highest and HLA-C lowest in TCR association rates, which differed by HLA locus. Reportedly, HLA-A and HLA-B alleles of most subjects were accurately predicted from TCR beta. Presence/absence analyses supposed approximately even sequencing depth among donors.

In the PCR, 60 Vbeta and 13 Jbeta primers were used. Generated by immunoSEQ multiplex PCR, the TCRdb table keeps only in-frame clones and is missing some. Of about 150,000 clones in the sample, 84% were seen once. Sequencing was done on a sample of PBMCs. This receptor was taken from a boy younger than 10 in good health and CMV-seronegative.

In DNA form, the CDR3 reads TGTGCCAGCAGCTCCGTTGGAAACACCATATATTTT. Its protein product is CASSSVGNTIYF. The rearrangement links TRBV11-2 to TRBJ1-3; unclear D gene. V gave up 4 bases and J gave up 3 bases, with 4 bases separating them. Germline V CDR1 and CDR2: SGHAT, FQNNGV. The CDR3 sequence is 12 residues long.